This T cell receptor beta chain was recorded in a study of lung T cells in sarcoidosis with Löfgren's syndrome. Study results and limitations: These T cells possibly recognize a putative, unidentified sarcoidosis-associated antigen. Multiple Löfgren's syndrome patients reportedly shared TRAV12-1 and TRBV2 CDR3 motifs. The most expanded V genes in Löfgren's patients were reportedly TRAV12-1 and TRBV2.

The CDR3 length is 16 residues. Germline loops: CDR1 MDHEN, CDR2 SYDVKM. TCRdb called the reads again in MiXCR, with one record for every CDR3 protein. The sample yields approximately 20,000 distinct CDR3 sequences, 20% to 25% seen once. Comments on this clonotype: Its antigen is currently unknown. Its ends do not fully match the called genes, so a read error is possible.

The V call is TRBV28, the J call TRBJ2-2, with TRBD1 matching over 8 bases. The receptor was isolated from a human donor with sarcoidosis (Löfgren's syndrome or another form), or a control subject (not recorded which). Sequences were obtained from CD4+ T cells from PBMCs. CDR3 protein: CAGSYPGTGNTGELFF. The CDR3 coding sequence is TGTGCCGGCAGTTATCCGGGGACAGGTAACACCGGGGAGCTGTTTTTT.